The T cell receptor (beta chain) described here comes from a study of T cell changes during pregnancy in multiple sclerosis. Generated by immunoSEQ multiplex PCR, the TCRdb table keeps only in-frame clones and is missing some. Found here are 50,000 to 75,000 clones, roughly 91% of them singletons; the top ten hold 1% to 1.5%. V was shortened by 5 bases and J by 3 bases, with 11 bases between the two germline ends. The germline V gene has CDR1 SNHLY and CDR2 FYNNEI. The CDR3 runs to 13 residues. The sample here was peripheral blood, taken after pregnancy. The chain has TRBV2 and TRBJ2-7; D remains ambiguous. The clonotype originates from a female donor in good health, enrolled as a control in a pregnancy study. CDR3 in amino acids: CASSLGLDYEQYF. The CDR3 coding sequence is TGTGCCAGCAGTTTGGGCCTCGACTACGAGCAGTACTTC.